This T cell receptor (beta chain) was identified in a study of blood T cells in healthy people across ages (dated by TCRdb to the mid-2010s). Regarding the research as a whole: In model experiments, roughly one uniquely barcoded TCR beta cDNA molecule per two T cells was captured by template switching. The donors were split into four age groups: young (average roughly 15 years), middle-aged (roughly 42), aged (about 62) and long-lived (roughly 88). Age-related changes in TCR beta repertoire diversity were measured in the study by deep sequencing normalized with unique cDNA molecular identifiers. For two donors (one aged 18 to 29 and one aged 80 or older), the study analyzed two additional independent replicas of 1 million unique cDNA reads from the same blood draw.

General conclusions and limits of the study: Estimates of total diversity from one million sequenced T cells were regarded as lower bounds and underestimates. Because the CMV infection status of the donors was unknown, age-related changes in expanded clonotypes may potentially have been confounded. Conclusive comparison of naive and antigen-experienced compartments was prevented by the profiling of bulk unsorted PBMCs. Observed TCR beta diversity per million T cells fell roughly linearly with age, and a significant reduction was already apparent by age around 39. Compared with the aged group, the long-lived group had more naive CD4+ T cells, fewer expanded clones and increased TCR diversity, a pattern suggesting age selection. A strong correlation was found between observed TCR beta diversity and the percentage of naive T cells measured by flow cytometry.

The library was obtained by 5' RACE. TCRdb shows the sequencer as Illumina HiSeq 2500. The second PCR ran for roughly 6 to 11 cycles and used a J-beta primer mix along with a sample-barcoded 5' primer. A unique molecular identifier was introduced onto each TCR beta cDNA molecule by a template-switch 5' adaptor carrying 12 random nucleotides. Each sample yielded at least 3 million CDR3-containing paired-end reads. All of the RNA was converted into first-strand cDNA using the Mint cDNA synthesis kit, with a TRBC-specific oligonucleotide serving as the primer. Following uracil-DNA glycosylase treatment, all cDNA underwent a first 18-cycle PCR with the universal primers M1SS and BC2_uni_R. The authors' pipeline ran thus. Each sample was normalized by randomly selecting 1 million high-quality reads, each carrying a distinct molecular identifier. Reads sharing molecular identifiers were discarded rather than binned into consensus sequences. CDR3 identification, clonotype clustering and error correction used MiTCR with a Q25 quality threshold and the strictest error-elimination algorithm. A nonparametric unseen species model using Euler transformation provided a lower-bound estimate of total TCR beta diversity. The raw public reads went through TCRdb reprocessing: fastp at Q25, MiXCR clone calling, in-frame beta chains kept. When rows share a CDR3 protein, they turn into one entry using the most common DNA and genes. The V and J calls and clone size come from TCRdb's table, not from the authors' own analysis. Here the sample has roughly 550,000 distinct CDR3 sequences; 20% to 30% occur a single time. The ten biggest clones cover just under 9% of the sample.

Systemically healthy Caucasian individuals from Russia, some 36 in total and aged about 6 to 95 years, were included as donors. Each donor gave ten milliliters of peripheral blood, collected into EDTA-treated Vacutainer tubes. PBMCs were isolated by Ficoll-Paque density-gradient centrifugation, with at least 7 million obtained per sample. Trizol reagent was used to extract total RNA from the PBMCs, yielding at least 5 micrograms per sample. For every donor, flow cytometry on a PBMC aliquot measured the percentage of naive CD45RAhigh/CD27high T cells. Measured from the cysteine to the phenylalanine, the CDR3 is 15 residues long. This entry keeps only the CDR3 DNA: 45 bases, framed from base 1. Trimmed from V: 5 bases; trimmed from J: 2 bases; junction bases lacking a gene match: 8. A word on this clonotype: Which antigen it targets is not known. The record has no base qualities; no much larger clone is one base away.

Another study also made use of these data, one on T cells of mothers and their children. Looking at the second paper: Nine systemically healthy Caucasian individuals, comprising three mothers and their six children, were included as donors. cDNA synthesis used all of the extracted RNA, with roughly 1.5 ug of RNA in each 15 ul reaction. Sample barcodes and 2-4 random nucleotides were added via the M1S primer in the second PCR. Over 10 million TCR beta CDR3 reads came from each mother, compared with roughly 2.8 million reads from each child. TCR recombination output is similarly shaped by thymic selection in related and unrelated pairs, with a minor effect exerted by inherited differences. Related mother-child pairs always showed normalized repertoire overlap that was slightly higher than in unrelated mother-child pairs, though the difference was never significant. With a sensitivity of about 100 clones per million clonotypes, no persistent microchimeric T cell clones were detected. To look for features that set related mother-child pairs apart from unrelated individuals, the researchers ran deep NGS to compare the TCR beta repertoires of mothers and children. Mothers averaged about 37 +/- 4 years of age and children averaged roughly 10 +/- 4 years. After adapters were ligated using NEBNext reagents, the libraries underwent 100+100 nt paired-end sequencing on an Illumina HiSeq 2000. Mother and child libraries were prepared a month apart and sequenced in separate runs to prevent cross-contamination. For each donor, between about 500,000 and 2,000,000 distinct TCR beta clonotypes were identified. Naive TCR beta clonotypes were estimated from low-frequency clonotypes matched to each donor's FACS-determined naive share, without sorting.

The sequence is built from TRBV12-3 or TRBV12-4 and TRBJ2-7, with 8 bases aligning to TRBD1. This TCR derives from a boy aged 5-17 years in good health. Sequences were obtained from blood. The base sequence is TGTGCCAGCAGTGCACCCCAGGGGGCCGCCTACGAGCAGTACTTC. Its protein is CASSAPQGAAYEQYF.